Listed below are T cell receptor beta chains from one sample, sequenced in a study of T cells after yellow fever vaccination. TCRdb re-analysed the 5' RACE reads in MiXCR, keeping a single row per CDR3 protein. The profile shows about 330,000 distinct CDR3 sequences, roughly 7% of them singletons. The sequencing here drew on PBMCs, taken around 45 days after the first yellow fever vaccination. These receptors were obtained from a man between 18 and 35 years old who received the YFV17D yellow fever vaccine. CDR3s leave out the opening cysteine and the closing phenylalanine or tryptophan. Each record gives: V gene, J gene, CDR3 protein.

v_gene: TRBV10-2
j_gene: TRBJ2-7
CDR3aa: ASSDPSGGTYEQY

v_gene: TRBV11-2
j_gene: TRBJ2-1
CDR3aa: ASSVRGGTYNEQF

v_gene: TRBV12-3/TRBV12-4
j_gene: TRBJ2-5
CDR3aa: ASTYAPVQQETQY

v_gene: TRBV5-1
j_gene: TRBJ2-3
CDR3aa: ASYRGGTDTQY

v_gene: TRBV9
j_gene: TRBJ1-3
CDR3aa: ASKRAPGNTIY

v_gene: TRBV20-1
j_gene: TRBJ2-5
CDR3aa: SARDSRGTETQY

v_gene: TRBV5-5
j_gene: TRBJ1-2
CDR3aa: ASSYRVGANYGYT

v_gene: TRBV7-2
j_gene: TRBJ2-1
CDR3aa: ASRGASGLGQF

v_gene: TRBV4-1
j_gene: TRBJ1-2
CDR3aa: ASSRYRGPNYGYT

v_gene: TRBV6-5
j_gene: TRBJ2-5
CDR3aa: ASSYRTGKGETQY

v_gene: TRBV5-1
j_gene: TRBJ2-5
CDR3aa: ASSLVDWYQETQY

v_gene: TRBV4-1
j_gene: TRBJ2-5
CDR3aa: ASSLIRDSLGTQY

v_gene: TRBV3-1
j_gene: TRBJ2-5
CDR3aa: ASSQGRFSRETQY

v_gene: TRBV5-5
j_gene: TRBJ1-1
CDR3aa: ASSPGPPGGTEAF

v_gene: TRBV7-2
j_gene: TRBJ2-2
CDR3aa: ASSLQRLVGGELF

v_gene: TRBV4-1
j_gene: TRBJ2-7
CDR3aa: ASSQGFGPYEQY

v_gene: TRBV10-3
j_gene: TRBJ1-1
CDR3aa: ATTGRGAGLNTEAF

v_gene: TRBV6-1
j_gene: TRBJ1-5
CDR3aa: ASSPDRSNQPQH

v_gene: TRBV4-1
j_gene: TRBJ1-2
CDR3aa: ASSQDLRPYGYT

v_gene: TRBV20-1
j_gene: TRBJ2-3
CDR3aa: SVYLPRGPGTDTQY

v_gene: TRBV7-2
j_gene: TRBJ1-1
CDR3aa: ASSPTTGVTEAF

v_gene: TRBV20-1
j_gene: TRBJ2-7
CDR3aa: SARGLAGYEQY

v_gene: TRBV20-1
j_gene: TRBJ2-3
CDR3aa: SAEDSDLSTDTQY

v_gene: TRBV20-1
j_gene: TRBJ2-3
CDR3aa: SARRGGSSTDTQY

v_gene: TRBV30
j_gene: TRBJ2-3
CDR3aa: AWTSSPGTQY

v_gene: TRBV21-1
j_gene: TRBJ2-7
CDR3aa: ASSKAKHGY

v_gene: TRBV5-1
j_gene: TRBJ1-1
CDR3aa: ASSHDRRNTEAF

v_gene: TRBV7-2
j_gene: TRBJ1-6
CDR3aa: ASSPRSRGDNSPLH

v_gene: TRBV7-2
j_gene: TRBJ2-3
CDR3aa: ASSFRQGDTQY

v_gene: TRBV29-1
j_gene: TRBJ2-5
CDR3aa: SVLLAVIQETQY

v_gene: TRBV5-6
j_gene: TRBJ2-3
CDR3aa: ASSWGPITDTQY

v_gene: TRBV4-3
j_gene: TRBJ1-5
CDR3aa: ASSQDMGTQPQH

v_gene: TRBV5-5
j_gene: TRBJ1-1
CDR3aa: ASSFVAGTEAF

v_gene: TRBV7-2
j_gene: TRBJ2-3
CDR3aa: ASSLGISGGAVDTQY

v_gene: TRBV5-5
j_gene: TRBJ1-1
CDR3aa: ASGGAQGAF

v_gene: TRBV5-6
j_gene: TRBJ1-1
CDR3aa: ASSFGTGVYMNTEAF

v_gene: TRBV10-2
j_gene: TRBJ2-6
CDR3aa: ASSEGAGANVLT

v_gene: TRBV5-1
j_gene: TRBJ2-1
CDR3aa: ASSLGGGNYNEQF

v_gene: TRBV24-1
j_gene: TRBJ2-5
CDR3aa: ATSGKGAGETQY

v_gene: TRBV11-3
j_gene: TRBJ2-2
CDR3aa: ASSLQKTGELF

v_gene: TRBV11-2
j_gene: TRBJ2-3
CDR3aa: ASSLPQTSGGGRDTQY

v_gene: TRBV7-9
j_gene: TRBJ1-1
CDR3aa: ASSLSQFTEAF

v_gene: TRBV7-9
j_gene: TRBJ1-2
CDR3aa: ASSQNPLNTLPGYT

v_gene: TRBV10-3
j_gene: TRBJ1-5
CDR3aa: AISESQGQPQH

v_gene: TRBV7-3
j_gene: TRBJ2-3
CDR3aa: ASSLGPRGDTQY

v_gene: TRBV6-2/TRBV6-3
j_gene: TRBJ2-3
CDR3aa: ASSYSRQRDSTDTQY

v_gene: TRBV9
j_gene: TRBJ2-5
CDR3aa: ASSATSGAQY

v_gene: TRBV7-2
j_gene: TRBJ1-4
CDR3aa: SSSLTGSKEKLF

v_gene: TRBV15
j_gene: TRBJ2-2
CDR3aa: ATSRDVEVLASGGTGELF

v_gene: TRBV7-2
j_gene: TRBJ2-3
CDR3aa: ASSRQTGIADTQY

v_gene: TRBV7-3
j_gene: TRBJ1-2
CDR3aa: ASSPDTAGGGYT

v_gene: TRBV5-1
j_gene: TRBJ2-3
CDR3aa: ASSFRGGPTDTQY

v_gene: TRBV7-9
j_gene: TRBJ2-7
CDR3aa: ASSSRRTAYDEQY

v_gene: TRBV7-9
j_gene: TRBJ2-3
CDR3aa: ASRAYTDTQY